Each of the 29 T cell receptor beta chains below was sequenced from the same sample in a study of cytomegalovirus exposure and HLA in healthy donors. The data were produced by immunoSEQ multiplex PCR, yet TCRdb's version contains in-frame clones alone and is incomplete. The table shows around 300,000 clones, with roughly 90% occurring only once. Sequenced material: PBMCs. Source of these receptors: a woman in her twenties or thirties in good health and CMV-seropositive.

The rearrangement joins TRBV28 to TRBJ1-2; tentative D call: TRBD1 (6 bases). Germline CDR1 is MDHEN and CDR2 is SYDVKM. The CDR3 is 15 residues long. V lost 8 bases, J lost 8 bases, and 24 bases lay in between. The CDR3 loop reads CASRFPPPGQDGYTF. As DNA, the CDR3 is TGTGCCAGCCGGTTCCCTCCCCCGGGACAAGACGGCTACACCTTC.

This clone has a single count. The chain uses TRBV6-1 and TRBJ1-1; D perhaps matches TRBD1 (6 bases). The CDR3 totals 17 residues. Trimming cost V 0 bases and J 3 bases, with 17 bases left between them. Germline CDR1 is MNHNS and CDR2 is SASEGT. CDR3 DNA: TGTGCCAGCAGTGAAGCCTCGTCACAGGGTCGACACACTGAAGCTTTCTTT. It is translated as CASSEASSQGRHTEAFF.

The rearrangement joins TRBV6-5 to TRBJ1-1; a weak D match, TRBD1 (5 bases). This CDR3 contains 14 residues. Germline V CDR1 and CDR2: MNHEY, SVGAGI. V lost 4 bases and J 10 bases, leaving 19 bases between the germline ends. The CDR3 reads CASSSGWGYQGAFF. In DNA, the CDR3 is TGTGCCAGCAGTTCCGGATGGGGGTATCAGGGAGCTTTCTTT.

The rearrangement links TRBV28 to TRBJ1-5; a possible D gene is TRBD1 (5 bases). V dropped 7 bases and J dropped 3 bases, with 13 bases sitting between them. Germline V CDR1 and CDR2: MDHEN, SYDVKM. The length of the CDR3 is 14 residues. Here the CDR3 reads CASNFRENNQPQHF. In nucleotides, the CDR3 is TGTGCCAGCAACTTCAGGGAAAACAATCAGCCCCAGCATTTT.

The V and J genes are TRBV7-9 and TRBJ2-7; D unresolved. The CDR3 runs to 15 residues. Germline V lookup: CDR1 SEHNR, CDR2 FQNEAQ (reference sequence). The V end was cut by 1 base, the J end by 3 bases, with 13 bases between. CDR3 coding DNA: TGTGCCAGCAGCTTAGGGGGTGGAGACTTCTACGAGCAGTACTTC. It specifies CASSLGGGDFYEQYF.

The V and J genes are TRBV9 and TRBJ2-7; possibly TRBD1 for D (6 bases). Germline assignment: CDR1 SGDLS and CDR2 YYNGEE. CDR3 length equals 14 residues. Trimming cost V 4 bases and J 4 bases, with 15 bases left between them. The CDR3 sequence is CASSLYRDTYEQYF. As DNA, the CDR3 is TGTGCCAGCAGCCTCTACCGGGACACATACGAGCAGTACTTC. Filled out from reference TRBV9 and TRBJ2-7, the complete variable domain reads DSGVTQTPKHLITATGQRVTLRCSPRSGDLSVYWYQQSLDQGLQFLIQYYNGEERAKGNILERFSAQQFPDLHSELNLSSLELGDSALYFCASSLYRDTYEQYFGPGTRLTVT.

The chain employs TRBV7-6 and TRBJ1-5; tentatively, D is TRBD1 (6 bases). The V end was cut by 0 bases, the J end by 5 bases, with 11 bases between. This CDR3 is built from 15 residues. Germline CDR1 is SGHVS and CDR2 is FNYEAQ. CDR3 coding DNA: TGTGCCAGCAGCTTAGCAGGGGGTGAGGATCAGCCCCAGCATTTT. It is translated as CASSLAGGEDQPQHF.

The rearrangement uses TRBV29-1 and TRBJ1-2, with a possible D match to TRBD1 (5 bases). The CDR3 extends over 12 amino acids. Deletions cut 7 bases from V and 4 bases from J, with 13 bases between. Germline values: CDR1 SQVTM, CDR2 ANQGSEA. In DNA, the CDR3 is TGCAGCGCCAGGACACCTGCCTATGGCTACACCTTC. It is translated as CSARTPAYGYTF.

This clone was recorded once. Other DNA sequences in this specimen translate into the identical CDR3. The genes are TRBV6-5 and TRBJ2-7; either TRBD1 or TRBD2 may fit D (5 bases each). CDR3 length: 13 amino acids. Germline loops: CDR1 MNHEY, CDR2 SVGAGI. Trimming took off 5 bases at V and 4 bases at J, with 12 bases between the two ends. In DNA form, the CDR3 reads TGTGCCAGCAGTACTAGGGGTAGTTACGAGCAGTACTTC. It encodes CASSTRGSYEQYF.

The chain couples TRBV30 to TRBJ1-5; weak D call: TRBD1 (5 bases). The CDR3 covers 13 residues. The germline V and J ends were trimmed by 1 base and 4 bases, with 8 bases remaining between them. The germline gives CDR1 GTSNPN, CDR2 SVGIG (reference sequence). CDR3 amino acids: CAWSGGLNQPQHF. The CDR3 region has the DNA TGTGCCTGGAGTGGGGGGTTAAATCAGCCCCAGCATTTT.

This clone has only a few counts. V usage is TRBV25-1 and J usage is TRBJ2-6, with D unclear. Germline V gene data show CDR1 as MGHDK and CDR2 as SYGVNS. Trimming removed 3 bases at V and 0 bases at J, with 15 bases between. The CDR3 consists of 18 residues. For the CDR3, the DNA is TGTGCCAGCAGTGACCCTAAGGGAACCAGCTCTGGGGCCAACGTCCTGACTTTC. Its protein is CASSDPKGTSSGANVLTF.

The chain has TRBV30 and TRBJ1-3; D is unresolved. Germline loops: CDR1 GTSNPN, CDR2 SVGIG (reference sequence). V lost 3 bases to trimming and J lost 5 bases, with 17 bases between them. There are 15 residues in the CDR3. CDR3 nucleotide sequence: TGTGCCTGGAGGACCCTCTCTGGATATAGAAACACCATATATTTT. Residues: CAWRTLSGYRNTIYF. Supplemented by reference TRBV30 and TRBJ1-3, the full variable domain reads SQTIHQWPATLVQPVGSPLSLECTVEGTSNPNLYWYRQAAGRGLQLLFYSVGIGQISSEVPQNLSASRPQDRQFILSSKKLLLSDSGFYLCAWRTLSGYRNTIYFGEGSWLTVV.

CDR3 nucleotides: TGTGCCAGCAGCTTGGTTGAGACAGGGCCCGAGCAGTTCTTC. This translates into CASSLVETGPEQFF. V is TRBV5-6 and J is TRBJ2-1, with 7 bases fitting TRBD1. Germline V CDR1 and CDR2: SGHDT, YYEEEE. Trimming took 0 bases from V and 10 from J; bases not matched to a gene: 7. This CDR3 spans 14 amino acids.

The chain joins TRBV7-2 to TRBJ2-5; TRBD2 aligns across 11 bases. Trimming removed 5 bases from V and 1 base from J; junction bases left unmatched: 9. The germline V gene encodes CDR1 SGHTA and CDR2 FQGNSA. The CDR3 is made up of 17 amino acids. CDR3 coding DNA: TGTGCCAGCAGCCCTCTAGGACTAGCGGGTCTCCAAGAGACCCAGTACTTC. Its translation: CASSPLGLAGLQETQYF.

The rearrangement joins TRBV4-1 to TRBJ2-7, with D uncertain. Trimming removed 0 bases from V and 6 bases from J, with 9 bases in between. This CDR3 contains 13 residues. Per germline, CDR1 MGHRA and CDR2 YSYEKL. CDR3 DNA sequence: TGCGCCAGCAGCCAAGATTTAAGTGTCGAGCAGTACTTC. Its protein is CASSQDLSVEQYF.

This chain connects TRBV29-1 to TRBJ2-3; D remains unclear. The CDR3 spans 13 residues. The V gene's germline CDR1 is SQVTM and CDR2 ANQGSEA. The V end was cut by 0 bases, the J end by 6 bases, with 10 bases between. CDR3 in DNA: TGCAGCGTTGAAGAGGGCTTGGGGGATACGCAGTATTTT. Residues: CSVEEGLGDTQYF.

V gene TRBV6-1 combines with J gene TRBJ2-7; D not resolved. Deletions cut 4 bases from V and 7 bases from J, with 14 bases between. The CDR3 length is 13 residues. Germline V gene sequence: CDR1 MNHNS, CDR2 SASEGT. The DNA of the CDR3 is TGTGCCAGCAGTGCCCGGACCTGGTTGGAGCAGTACTTC. Its translation is CASSARTWLEQYF.

Points on this clone: Other DNA sequences within the sample encode an identical CDR3. This chain joins TRBV18 and TRBJ2-7, with D uncertain. V was cut by 2 bases and J by 1 base, with 6 bases left in between. The CDR3 runs 13 residues. Germline CDR1 and CDR2: KGHSH and LQKENI. The CDR3 reads CASSPDSSYEQYF. The CDR3 DNA reads TGTGCCAGCTCACCAGATTCGTCCTACGAGCAGTACTTC.

This clone was seen a few times. Other nucleotide sequences in the sample specify the same CDR3. This chain uses TRBV18 with TRBJ2-1, with 16 positions matching TRBD2. The germline gives CDR1 KGHSH, CDR2 LQKENI. With 0 bases clipped from V and 4 bases from J, the junction kept 0 bases outside the gene matches. CDR3 size: 17 residues. CDR3 region: CASSPPGLAGGYNEQFF. The DNA of the CDR3 is TGTGCCAGCTCACCACCGGGACTAGCGGGGGGGTACAATGAGCAGTTCTTC.

This clone was found once. The rearrangement links TRBV30 to TRBJ1-2; D gene ambiguous. CDR1 is GTSNPN, CDR2 SVGIG, per germline (reference sequence). Trimming stripped 0 bases from V and 4 bases from J, with 9 bases between. CDR3 length: 13 amino acids. CDR3 in amino acids: CAWSVLSGYGYTF. CDR3 sequence (DNA): TGTGCCTGGAGTGTACTGTCGGGCTATGGCTACACCTTC.

The chain combines TRBV7-3 with TRBJ2-5; 7 bases line up with TRBD1. CDR1 and CDR2 (germline): SGHTA, FQGTGA. Trimming removed 2 bases from V and 5 bases from J; junction bases left unmatched: 2. The length of the CDR3 is 13 residues. The CDR3 sequence: CASSLGTAETQYF. The CDR3 DNA reads TGTGCCAGCAGCTTAGGGACAGCGGAGACCCAGTACTTC.

This clone was seen more than once but under ten times. The CDR3 is CASTRRGPSPLHF. The DNA for the CDR3 is TGTGCCAGCACCCGCAGGGGGCCTTCACCCCTCCACTTT. The gene calls are TRBV27 and TRBJ1-6, with 8 bases matching TRBD1. The trim removed 7 bases at V and 9 bases at J, leaving 5 bases unmatched. Germline CDR1 MNHEY, CDR2 SMNVEV (reference sequence). The CDR3 contains 13 residues.

This chain uses TRBV13 with TRBJ1-1, with 8 bases aligning to TRBD1. CDR3 length: 14 amino acids. V lost 6 bases to trimming and J lost 5 bases; unmatched junction nucleotides: 8. Germline assignment: CDR1 PRHDT and CDR2 FYEKMQ (reference sequence). The CDR3 loop is CASRPGGRLTEAFF. The CDR3 nucleotides are TGTGCCAGCAGACCAGGGGGCCGGTTAACTGAAGCTTTCTTT.

The V call is TRBV6-6, the J call TRBJ1-5; D remains ambiguous. The V gene's germline CDR1 is MNHNY and CDR2 SVGAGI (reference sequence). Trimming pared 5 bases from V and 3 bases from J, leaving 14 bases between. The CDR3 has 15 residues. CDR3 protein: CASSPLQVLNQPQHF. In DNA form, the CDR3 reads TGTGCCAGCAGTCCACTTCAAGTGCTCAATCAGCCCCAGCATTTT.

V gene TRBV6-6 combines with J gene TRBJ2-4, with 10 bases that match TRBD2. The germline gives CDR1 MNHNY, CDR2 SVGAGI (reference sequence). Trimming removed 2 bases from V and 4 bases from J; junction bases left unmatched: 2. This CDR3 region has 15 residues. Here the CDR3 DNA reads TGTGCCAGCAGTTACGGTAGCGGGGGGAAAAACATTCAGTACTTC. Amino acid sequence: CASSYGSGGKNIQYF.

This clone is a singleton in its sample. This chain connects TRBV2 to TRBJ2-1, with a weak D call TRBD2 (6 bases). There are 16 residues in the CDR3. From germline, CDR1 is SNHLY and CDR2 FYNNEI. The V and J ends lost 2 bases and 0 bases respectively, with 11 bases between them. CDR3 sequence (DNA): TGTGCCAGCAGTGAAACTAGCCCACGCTCCTACAATGAGCAGTTCTTC. Translated: CASSETSPRSYNEQFF.

V is TRBV5-4 and J is TRBJ2-7; D possibly corresponds to TRBD2 (5 bases). CDR1 is SGHNT and CDR2 is YYREEE in the germline V gene (reference sequence). Between the trimmed V and J ends, which lost 1 base and 0 bases, there was a span of 8 bases. This CDR3 is built from 14 residues. As DNA, the CDR3 is TGTGCCAGCAGCTTGAGCGGATACTCCTACGAGCAGTACTTC. It translates to CASSLSGYSYEQYF.

A single count supports this clone. The rearrangement links TRBV7-6 to TRBJ2-1; 8 nucleotides align to TRBD2. V lost 5 bases and J lost 10; bases outside the gene matches: 13. Germline V gene data show CDR1 as SGHVS and CDR2 as FNYEAQ. This CDR3 region has 15 residues. The CDR3 region has the DNA TGTGCCAGCAGCACCGGAACGGGACTAGTGTACGAGCAGTTCTTC. Amino acid sequence: CASSTGTGLVYEQFF.

The J gene is TRBJ2-7, the V gene TRBV7-9; 7 positions match TRBD2. The CDR3 contains 15 residues. V shed 0 bases and J 3 bases; nucleotides not matched to a gene: 5. The V gene's germline CDR1 is SEHNR and CDR2 FQNEAQ (reference sequence). This CDR3 is CASSLARDYRYEQYF. For the CDR3, the DNA is TGTGCCAGCAGCTTAGCCCGGGACTACCGCTACGAGCAGTACTTC.